This is a list of T cell receptor beta chains from one sample in a study of T cell responses to AZD1222 COVID-19 vaccine. Some clones are missing from TCRdb's copy, which holds only in-frame ones; the method was immunoSEQ multiplex PCR. The sample lists about 130,000 clones, approximately 90% seen once, with more than 3.5% in the top ten. Sequenced material: peripheral blood, taken on day 0 of AZD1222 vaccination. The source of these receptors is an adult in good health. Each CDR3 is given without its conserved first and last residue.

>TRBJ2-5|TRBV4-2|14
ASSQVLGGFQETQY
>TRBJ2-7|TRBV5-6|12
ASSFRDRDAEQY
>TRBJ1-4|TRBV11-2|13
ASSLQFLNNEKLF
>TRBJ1-3|TRBV5-1|15
ASSSSGAGGSGNTIY
>TRBJ2-1|TRBV18|16
ASSPPSGGPKDYNEQF
>TRBJ1-5|TRBV12-3/TRBV12-4|11
ASSPAGTQPQH
>TRBJ2-1|TRBV4-2|12
ASSQAAVDNEQF
>TRBJ1-5|TRBV4-2|16
ASSQALGPSGKNQPQH
>TRBJ2-7|TRBV5-6|12
ASSEWGFGPEQY
>TRBJ1-1|TRBV18|12
ASSPTGTVTEAF
>TRBJ2-6|TRBV6-2/TRBV6-3|12
ASSSSGGANVLT
>TRBJ1-1|TRBV29-1|11
SVVDRVNTEAF
>TRBJ2-3|TRBV4-3|13
ASSQEARPTDTQY
>TRBJ1-1|TRBV7-2|9
ASSLSTEAF
>TRBJ2-5|TRBV9|14
ASSARLAGAQETQY